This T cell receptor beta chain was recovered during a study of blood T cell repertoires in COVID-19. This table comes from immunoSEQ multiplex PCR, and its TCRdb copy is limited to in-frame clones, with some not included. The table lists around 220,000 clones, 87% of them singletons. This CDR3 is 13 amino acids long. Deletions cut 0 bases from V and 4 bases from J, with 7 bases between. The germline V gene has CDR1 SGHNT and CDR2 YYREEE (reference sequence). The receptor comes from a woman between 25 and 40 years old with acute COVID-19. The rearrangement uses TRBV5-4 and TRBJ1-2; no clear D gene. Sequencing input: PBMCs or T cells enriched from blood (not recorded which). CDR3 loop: CASSLDQSYGYTF. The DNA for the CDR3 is TGTGCCAGCAGCTTGGATCAGTCCTATGGCTACACCTTC.